This entry is about one T cell receptor (beta chain). This entry belongs to a study of shared clonotypes between healthy human individuals. The CDR3 length is 13 residues. Germline values: CDR1 MNHEY, CDR2 SMNVEV (reference sequence). V was clipped by 5 bases and J by 3 bases, with 8 bases between them. In the authors' methods: Filtering differed, since immunoSEQ gave only junction sequences and no quality scores. The method was immunoSEQ multiplex PCR; TCRdb's version includes in-frame clones alone and lacks a portion of them. The DNA was the basis for D and trimming; V, J and clone size are from that table. The sample consists of around 510,000 clones, about 96% of them appearing once. The donor cohort consisted entirely of Caucasian adults residing in Nashville, Tennessee.

Sequences were obtained from naive CD4+ T cells sorted from blood. Sample subset: CD45RA+ positively selected. The sequence came from a woman aged 30 to 39 in good health. V is TRBV27 and J is TRBJ1-5, with D possibly TRBD1 on 5 matching bases. This CDR3 reads CASSEGDNQPQHF. CDR3 coding DNA: TGTGCCAGCAGTGAAGGGGACAATCAGCCCCAGCATTTT.